This paragraph covers one T cell receptor beta chain sequence. Its antigen is currently unknown. These data are taken from a study of T-cell memory formation after mild COVID-19. Study context: TCR clusters were mostly confined to one donor each.

Study findings and constraints: Nothing confirmed that second-wave clones peaking on day 37 were specific for SARS-CoV-2. The study detected some responding clones in pre-infection memory, suggesting cross-reactive memory joined.

It was 5'RACE with constant-segment primers that produced the TCR alpha and TCR beta cDNA libraries, which carried sample barcodes and UMIs. One entry per CDR3 protein, called by TCRdb with MiXCR from the 5' RACE reads. The table includes 270,000 or so distinct CDR3 sequences, 16% detected once. V dropped 4 bases and J dropped 10 bases, with 13 bases sitting between them. The CDR3 runs to 12 residues. The sequencing input was PBMCs or a T cell subset sorted from them (not recorded which). This sequence joins TRBV12-3 or TRBV12-4 and TRBJ1-1; D might be TRBD1 (6 bases). This clonotype was obtained from a man between 18 and 35 years old who had mild COVID-19 (a few samples of this study predate the infection). Cell type and time point are not known. CDR3 bases: TGTGCCAGCAGTTGGGGGACGACAGGAGCTTTCTTT. It translates to CASSWGTTGAFF.